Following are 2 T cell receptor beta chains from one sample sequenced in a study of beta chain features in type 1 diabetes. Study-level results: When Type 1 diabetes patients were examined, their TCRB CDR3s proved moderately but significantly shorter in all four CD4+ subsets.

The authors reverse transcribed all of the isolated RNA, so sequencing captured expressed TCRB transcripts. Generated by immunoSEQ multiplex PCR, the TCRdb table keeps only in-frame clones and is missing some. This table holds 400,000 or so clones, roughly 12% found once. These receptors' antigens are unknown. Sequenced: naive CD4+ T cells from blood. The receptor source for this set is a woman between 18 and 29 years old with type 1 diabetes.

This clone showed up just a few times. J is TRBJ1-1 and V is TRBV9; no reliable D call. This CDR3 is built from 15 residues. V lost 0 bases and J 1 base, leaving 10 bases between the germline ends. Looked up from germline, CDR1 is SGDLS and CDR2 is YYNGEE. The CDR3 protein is CASSVVGGGNTEAFF. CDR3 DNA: TGTGCCAGCAGCGTAGTTGGCGGTGGGAACACTGAAGCTTTCTTT.

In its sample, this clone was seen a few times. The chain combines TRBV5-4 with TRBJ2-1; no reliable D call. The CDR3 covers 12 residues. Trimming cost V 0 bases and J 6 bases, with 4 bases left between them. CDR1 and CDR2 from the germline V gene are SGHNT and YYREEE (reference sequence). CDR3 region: CASSLASNEQFF. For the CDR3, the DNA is TGTGCCAGCAGCTTGGCTAGCAATGAGCAGTTCTTC.